Below are 4 T cell receptor beta chains sequenced from a single sample in a study of cytomegalovirus exposure and HLA in healthy donors. PCR employed 60 Vbeta and 13 Jbeta primers. Here immunoSEQ multiplex PCR was the method, and the copy in TCRdb shows in-frame clones only, minus some. This table holds around 100,000 clones. The sequencing input was PBMCs. These TCRs come from a man aged 30 to 39 in good health and CMV-seronegative.

The chain employs TRBV15 and TRBJ2-5; 7 bases line up with TRBD1. Losses at the gene ends were 8 bases for V and 4 bases for J; bases not matched to a gene: 10. The germline V gene has CDR1 LNHNV and CDR2 YYDKDF (reference sequence). The CDR3 consists of 14 residues. CDR3 bases: TGTGCCACCTTAAATACAGGGGCGGGAGAGACCCAGTACTTC. Translation: CATLNTGAGETQYF.

V is TRBV10-3 and J is TRBJ2-2; 14 positions match TRBD2. Germline V gives CDR1 ENHRY, CDR2 SYGVKD. The CDR3 consists of 16 residues. V dropped 6 bases and J dropped 6; count of bases not matched to a gene: 6. The CDR3 protein is CAIRDRLAGGPGELFF. DNA of the CDR3: TGTGCCATCAGGGATCGACTAGCGGGGGGGCCCGGGGAGCTGTTTTTT.

This chain uses TRBV7-9 with TRBJ2-1, with 15 bases fitting TRBD2. Unmatched junction bases numbered 4, after V lost 5 bases and J lost 8 bases. The length of the CDR3 is 15 residues. Germline lookup yields CDR1 SEHNR and CDR2 FQNEAQ (reference sequence). CDR3 nucleotides: TGTGCCAGCAGCGCCGGACTAGCGGGGGGGCATGAGCAGTTCTTC. Protein sequence: CASSAGLAGGHEQFF.

The chain carries TRBV12-5 and TRBJ2-2; 7 bases are shared with TRBD1. Trimming cost V 8 bases and J 1 base; bases outside gene matches: 1. CDR1 LGHNT and CDR2 FRNRAP come from the germline V gene. The CDR3 is 13 amino acids. CDR3 sequence: CASRTGNTGELFF. CDR3 bases: TGTGCTAGTAGGACAGGGAACACCGGGGAGCTGTTTTTT. Drawing the rest from reference TRBV12-5 and TRBJ2-2, the complete variable domain is DARVTQTPRHKVTEMGQEVTMRCQPILGHNTVFWYRQTMMQGLELLAYFRNRAPLDDSGMPKDRFSAEMPDATLATLKIQPSEPRDSAVYFCASRTGNTGELFFGEGSRLTVL.